Listed below are T cell receptor beta chains from one sample, sequenced in a study of blood T cell repertoires in COVID-19. This table comes from immunoSEQ multiplex PCR, and its TCRdb copy is limited to in-frame clones, with some not included. Of roughly 290,000 clones in the sample, more than 70% were seen once. Sequencing was carried out using peripheral blood. Receptors originate from a woman aged 45-60 years who had recovered from COVID-19. Both conserved end residues are trimmed from each CDR3. Fields, in order: V gene, J gene, CDR3 protein.

>TRBV19|TRBJ1-1
ASSNPRLALNTEAF
>TRBV6-4|TRBJ1-2
ASSDSTGSGYT
>TRBV18|TRBJ1-1
ASSTGRNTEAF
>TRBV2|TRBJ2-1
ASTPQRGGYNEQF
>TRBV6-2/TRBV6-3|TRBJ2-2
ASSGQAMNTGELF
>TRBV6-5|TRBJ2-5
ASSTGTVQETQY
>TRBV18|TRBJ1-5
ASSSGHQLNNQPQH
>TRBV29-1|TRBJ1-1
SVEVWNTEAF
>TRBV6-1|TRBJ2-7
ASSAAGVFGTNRYYEQY
>TRBV10-3|TRBJ1-4
AISDRLREKLF
>TRBV18|TRBJ2-4
ASSPPGQRNIQY
>TRBV28|TRBJ2-5
ASSHPWDRMMKTQY
>TRBV21-1|TRBJ1-2
ASRHPPGYT
>TRBV6-2/TRBV6-3|TRBJ1-2
ASSYSRTAIYGYT
>TRBV11-2|TRBJ2-2
ASSPIGTGELF
>TRBV11-2|TRBJ2-5
ASSLVIGRAWETQY
>TRBV7-3|TRBJ2-1
ASSLISGSNNEQF
>TRBV7-2|TRBJ2-7
ASRPTSGGPRQY
>TRBV10-2|TRBJ1-4
ASTRTQGSNEKLF
>TRBV5-1|TRBJ2-1
ASSTGQGSYNEQF
>TRBV2|TRBJ2-7
ASNTGNPGSEQY
>TRBV13|TRBJ1-2
ASRPATGSNYGYT
>TRBV24-1|TRBJ1-5
ATSGFSQPQH
>TRBV21-1|TRBJ1-3
ASSKERGTEAFGNTIY
>TRBV5-1|TRBJ2-5
ASNTIAGSKETQY
>TRBV7-2|TRBJ2-7
ASSFTAYEQY
>TRBV2|TRBJ2-3
ASSVSFTDTQY
>TRBV7-2|TRBJ2-7
ASSFRGSDEQY
>TRBV7-9|TRBJ1-5
ASSFAGGGVYQPQH
>TRBV7-2|TRBJ2-7
ASSSRTSSYEQY
>TRBV19|TRBJ2-3
ASTSRSSGLSDTQY